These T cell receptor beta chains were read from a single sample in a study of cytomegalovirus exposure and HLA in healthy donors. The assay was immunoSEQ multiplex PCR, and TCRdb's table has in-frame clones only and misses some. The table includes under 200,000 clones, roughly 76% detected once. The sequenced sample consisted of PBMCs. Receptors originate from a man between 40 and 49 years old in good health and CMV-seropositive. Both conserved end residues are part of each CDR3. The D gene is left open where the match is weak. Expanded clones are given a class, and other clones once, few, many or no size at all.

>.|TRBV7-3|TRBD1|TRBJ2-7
TGTGCCAGCAGCTTAAAGGCAGGGGGCGCGTCCGAGCAGTACTTC
CASSLKAGGASEQYF
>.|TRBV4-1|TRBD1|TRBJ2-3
TGCGCCAGCAGCCAAGATAGGGACAGTAGCACAGATACGCAGTATTTT
CASSQDRDSSTDTQYF
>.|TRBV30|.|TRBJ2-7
TGTGCCTGGAGGGGGCAGGACTACGAGCAGTACTTC
CAWRGQDYEQYF
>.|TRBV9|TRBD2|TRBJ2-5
TGTGCCAGCAGCGTAGGGCTAGCGGCCATCCAAGAGACCCAGTACTTC
CASSVGLAAIQETQYF
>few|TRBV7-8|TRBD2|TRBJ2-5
TGTGCCAGCAGCTCGGAGCGGGGGGGTTACGAGACCCAGTACTTC
CASSSERGGYETQYF
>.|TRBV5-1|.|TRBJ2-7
TGCGCCAGCAGCTTGGCCGGAGACAGGTCCACCTTC
CASSLAGDRSTF
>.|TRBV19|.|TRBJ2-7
TGTGCCAGTAGTATAGGAAGCAGGGCCCCCTACGAGCAGTACTTC
CASSIGSRAPYEQYF
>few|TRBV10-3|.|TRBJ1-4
TGTGCCACCTATGACAGGACCATCGAAAAACTGTTTTTT
CATYDRTIEKLFF
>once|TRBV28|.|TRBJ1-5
TGTGCCAGCCAGGGACAACCGAATCAGCCCCAGCATTTT
CASQGQPNQPQHF
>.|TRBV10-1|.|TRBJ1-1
TGCGCCAGCAGTGGGCCCAGGGAGGAAGGAGGCACTGAAGCTTTCTTT
CASSGPREEGGTEAFF
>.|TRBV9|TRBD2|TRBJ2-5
TGTGCCAGCAGCGGAGGGACTAGAGCGGAGACCCAGTACTTC
CASSGGTRAETQYF
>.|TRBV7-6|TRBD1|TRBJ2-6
TGTGCCAGCAGCCTACGGACAGGGTCTGGGGCCAACGTCCTGACTTTC
CASSLRTGSGANVLTF
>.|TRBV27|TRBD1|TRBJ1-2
TGTGCCAGCACACCCGGGACAGGGGGATCAGGGTGGGGTGGCTACACCTTC
CASTPGTGGSGWGGYTF
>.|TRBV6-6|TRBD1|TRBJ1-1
TGTGCCAGCAGTACGGACAGGGGGCAGGGGGCTTTCTTT
CASSTDRGQGAFF
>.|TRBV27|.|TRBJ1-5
TGTGCCAGCAGTTCGAATGGCGAGACTTCCCCGTCGCATTTT
CASSSNGETSPSHF
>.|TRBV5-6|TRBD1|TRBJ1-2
TGTGCCAGCAGCAACTCAGGGGGCGGATCGTACTATGGCTACACCTTC
CASSNSGGGSYYGYTF
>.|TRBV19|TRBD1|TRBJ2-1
TGTGCCAGTAGCATGCGCACCGGGACAGCGTACAATGAGCAGTTCTTC
CASSMRTGTAYNEQFF
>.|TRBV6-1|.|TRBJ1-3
TGTGCCAGCAAGACAAGCAACACCATATATTTT
CASKTSNTIYF
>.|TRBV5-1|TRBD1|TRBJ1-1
TGCGCCAGCAGCTTACGACAGGGGGCTGAAGCTTTCTTT
CASSLRQGAEAFF
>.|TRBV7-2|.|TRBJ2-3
TGTGCCAGCAGCTCCCAGCTGCGGGGCATGACAGATACGCAGTATTTT
CASSSQLRGMTDTQYF